The clone carrying this T cell receptor (beta chain) was counted only a few times. The CDR3 spans 17 residues. J was trimmed by 7 bases and V by 2 bases; bases with no gene match: 14. Germline values: CDR1 MNHEY, CDR2 SVGAGI. The source of the sample is a study of T-cell reconstitution after alpha-beta-depleted transplantation in children. Using unique molecular identifiers, the investigators prepared the TCRbeta library. TCRdb passed the PCR reads through MiXCR, listing each CDR3 protein once. This table has approximately 350,000 distinct CDR3 sequences, 15% to 20% appearing once. The chain employs TRBV6-5 and TRBJ2-7; 10 nucleotides agree with TRBD2. Sequencing used PBMCs, mostly from graft donor cells, obtained 360 days after TCRalphabeta/CD19-depleted stem cell transplant. This TCR was recovered from a male patient between 2 and 15 years old who had a stem cell transplant for acute lymphoblastic leukemia, so the T cells may come from the graft donor. The CDR3 sequence is CASSYRSPSGSLDEQYF. The CDR3 region has the DNA TGTGCCAGCAGTTACCGATCACCTAGCGGGAGCTTAGATGAGCAGTACTTC.